Below are 8 T cell receptor beta chains sequenced from a single sample in a study of blood T cell repertoires in COVID-19. Sequencing used immunoSEQ multiplex PCR; TCRdb keeps in-frame clones, though not all of them. The data show roughly 120,000 clones, roughly 85% seen once. Source material: peripheral blood. Every receptor here comes from a middle-aged man with acute or convalescent COVID-19.

In its sample, this clone was seen a few times. The chain links TRBV30 to TRBJ2-3, with TRBD2 matching over 10 bases. Per germline, CDR1 GTSNPN and CDR2 SVGIG (reference sequence). Losses at the gene ends were 0 bases for V and 0 bases for J; bases not matched to a gene: 12. CDR3 length: 19 residues. The DNA of the CDR3 is TGTGCCTGGAGTGTAGAGTTCACACTAGCGGGACTGAGCACAGATACGCAGTATTTT. This codes for CAWSVEFTLAGLSTDTQYF.

This chain connects TRBV4-1 to TRBJ1-4; 12 positions match TRBD1. Germline CDR1 reads MGHRA; CDR2 reads YSYEKL. Unmatched junction bases numbered 20, after V lost 6 bases and J lost 6 bases. The CDR3 runs 20 residues. The CDR3 reads CASRQTRPGQGAVPYEKLFF. The CDR3 DNA sequence: TGCGCCAGCAGACAGACACGGCCGGGACAGGGGGCAGTGCCATATGAAAAACTGTTTTTT.

The chain has TRBV7-9 and TRBJ1-4, with unresolved D. Germline V gene data show CDR1 as SEHNR and CDR2 as FQNEAQ (reference sequence). CDR3 length equals 12 residues. The V gene lost 10 bases and the J gene lost 4 bases, with 10 bases spanning the gap. CDR3 nucleotide sequence: TGTGCCATATTGGCTGGTAATGAAAAACTGTTTTTT. It codes for CAILAGNEKLFF.

CDR3 sequence reads: CASTTCGRVGAQPQHF. The CDR3 coding sequence is TGTGCCAGCACGACCTGCGGCAGGGTAGGTGCTCAGCCCCAGCATTTT. This rearrangement joins TRBV14 to TRBJ1-5; tentatively, D is TRBD1 (5 bases). Germline assignment: CDR1 SGHDN and CDR2 FVKESK. The CDR3 loop spans 16 amino acids. Trimming took 7 bases from V and 6 from J, leaving 22 bases between them.

On this clone itself: The sample holds other DNA sequences that translate to the same CDR3. The DNA for the CDR3 is TGTGCCAGCAGGCAGGGGACAGATACGCAGTATTTT. Its protein is CASRQGTDTQYF. This chain uses TRBV6-6 with TRBJ2-3; D may be TRBD1 (6 bases). V was clipped by 6 bases and J by 3 bases, with 7 bases between them. Looked up from germline, CDR1 is MNHNY and CDR2 is SVGAGI (reference sequence). The CDR3 length is 12 residues.

The chain couples TRBV10-3 to TRBJ2-7; 7 bases fit TRBD2. Losses at the gene ends were 3 bases for V and 0 bases for J; bases not matched to a gene: 8. Germline CDR1 ENHRY, CDR2 SYGVKD. The CDR3 covers 16 residues. CDR3 nucleotide sequence: TGTGCCATCAGTGATACCCTAGCGGCAAGCTCCTACGAGCAGTACTTC. This codes for CAISDTLAASSYEQYF.

V is TRBV27 and J is TRBJ2-3; possible D gene TRBD2, 6 bases. The V and J ends lost 3 bases and 5 bases respectively, with 27 bases between them. Germline CDR1 and CDR2: MNHEY and SMNVEV (reference sequence). The CDR3 is 19 residues long. This CDR3 reads CASSFISLGPGLGGDTQYF. The CDR3 DNA is TGTGCCAGCAGTTTTATTTCCTTGGGTCCGGGTCTGGGGGGAGATACGCAGTATTTT.

This clone has only a few counts. The chain's CDR3 is CASSELDRVGSETQYF. The CDR3 nucleotides are TGCGCCAGCAGTGAGTTGGACAGGGTGGGTTCGGAGACCCAGTACTTC. The V and J genes are TRBV10-1 and TRBJ2-5, with 8 bases matching TRBD1. CDR1 is WNHNN and CDR2 is SYGVQD in the germline V gene (reference sequence). The CDR3 contains 16 residues. The trim removed 1 base at V and 5 bases at J, leaving 9 bases unmatched.